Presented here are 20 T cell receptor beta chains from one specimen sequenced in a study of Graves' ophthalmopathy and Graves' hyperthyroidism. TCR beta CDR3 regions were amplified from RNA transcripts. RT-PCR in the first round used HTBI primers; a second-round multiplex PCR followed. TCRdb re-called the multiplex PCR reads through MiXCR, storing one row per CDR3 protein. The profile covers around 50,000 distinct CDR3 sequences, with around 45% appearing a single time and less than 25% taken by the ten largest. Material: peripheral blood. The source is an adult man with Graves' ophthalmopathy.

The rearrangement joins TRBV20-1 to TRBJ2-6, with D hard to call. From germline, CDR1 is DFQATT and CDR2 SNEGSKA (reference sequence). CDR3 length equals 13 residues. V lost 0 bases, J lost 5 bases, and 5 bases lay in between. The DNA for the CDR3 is TGCAGTGCTAGAGATCTTAGGGCCAACGTCCTGACTTTC. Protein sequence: CSARDLRANVLTF.

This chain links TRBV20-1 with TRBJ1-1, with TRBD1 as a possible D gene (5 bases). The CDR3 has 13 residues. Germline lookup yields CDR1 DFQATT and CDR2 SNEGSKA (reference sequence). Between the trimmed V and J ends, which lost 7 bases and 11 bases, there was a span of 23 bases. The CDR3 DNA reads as TGCAGTGAAGGTAGCGGGGACTACAATGAGGCTTTCTTT. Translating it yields CSEGSGDYNEAFF.

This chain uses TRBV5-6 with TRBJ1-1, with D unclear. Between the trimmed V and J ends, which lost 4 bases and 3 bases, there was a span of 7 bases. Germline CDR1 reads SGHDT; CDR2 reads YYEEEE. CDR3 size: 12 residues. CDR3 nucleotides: TGTGCCAGCAGCCGACTAGACACTGAAGCTTTCTTT. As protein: CASSRLDTEAFF.

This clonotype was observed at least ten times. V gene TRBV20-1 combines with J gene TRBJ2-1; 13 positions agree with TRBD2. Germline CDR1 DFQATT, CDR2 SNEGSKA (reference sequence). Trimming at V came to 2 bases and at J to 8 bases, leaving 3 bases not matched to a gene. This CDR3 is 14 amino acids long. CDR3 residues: CSARWGLAGHEQFF. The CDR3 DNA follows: TGCAGTGCTAGATGGGGACTAGCGGGACATGAGCAGTTCTTC.

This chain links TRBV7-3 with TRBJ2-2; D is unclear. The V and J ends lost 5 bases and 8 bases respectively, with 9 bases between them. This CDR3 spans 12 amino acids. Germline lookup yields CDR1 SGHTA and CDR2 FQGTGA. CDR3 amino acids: CASSPPGGELFF. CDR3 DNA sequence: TGTGCCAGCAGCCCACCCGGGGGGGAGCTGTTTTTT.

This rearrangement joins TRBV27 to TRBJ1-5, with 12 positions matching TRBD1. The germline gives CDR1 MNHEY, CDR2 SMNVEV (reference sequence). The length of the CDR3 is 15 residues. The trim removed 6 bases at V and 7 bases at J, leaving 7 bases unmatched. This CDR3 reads CASRTGTGGSQPQHF. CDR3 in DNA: TGTGCCAGCAGAACCGGGACAGGGGGCTCCCAGCCCCAGCATTTT.

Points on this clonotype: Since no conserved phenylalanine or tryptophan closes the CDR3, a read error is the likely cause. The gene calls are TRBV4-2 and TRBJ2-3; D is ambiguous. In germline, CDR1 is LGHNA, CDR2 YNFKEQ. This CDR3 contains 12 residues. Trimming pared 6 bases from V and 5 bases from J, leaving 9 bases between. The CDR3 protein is CASSPNRDTQYL. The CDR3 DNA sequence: TGTGCCAGCAGTCCCAATCGAGATACGCAGTATCTT.

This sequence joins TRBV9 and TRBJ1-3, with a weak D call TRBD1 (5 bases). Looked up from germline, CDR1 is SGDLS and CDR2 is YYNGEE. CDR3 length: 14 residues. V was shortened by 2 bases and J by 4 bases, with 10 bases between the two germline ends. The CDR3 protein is CASSVAGSGNTIYF. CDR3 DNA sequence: TGTGCCAGCAGCGTGGCAGGGTCCGGAAACACCATATATTTT.

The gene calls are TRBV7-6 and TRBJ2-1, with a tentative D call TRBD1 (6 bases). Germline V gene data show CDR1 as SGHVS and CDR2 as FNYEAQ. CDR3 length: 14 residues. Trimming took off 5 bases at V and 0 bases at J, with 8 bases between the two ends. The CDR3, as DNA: TGTGCCAGCAGCCTAGGGGGCTCCTACAATGAGCAGTTCTTC. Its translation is CASSLGGSYNEQFF.

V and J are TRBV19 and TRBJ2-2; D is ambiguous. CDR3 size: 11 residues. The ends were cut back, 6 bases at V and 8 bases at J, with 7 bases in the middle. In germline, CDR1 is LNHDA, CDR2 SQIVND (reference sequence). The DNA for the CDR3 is TGTGCCAGTAGCACGTTAGGGGAGCTGTTTTTT. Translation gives CASSTLGELFF. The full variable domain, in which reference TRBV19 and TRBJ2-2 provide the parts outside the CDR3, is DGGITQSPKYLFRKEGQNVTLSCEQNLNHDAMYWYRQDPGQGLRLIYYSQIVNDFQKGDIAEGYSVSREKKESFPLTVTSAQKNPTAFYLCASSTLGELFFGEGSRLTVL.

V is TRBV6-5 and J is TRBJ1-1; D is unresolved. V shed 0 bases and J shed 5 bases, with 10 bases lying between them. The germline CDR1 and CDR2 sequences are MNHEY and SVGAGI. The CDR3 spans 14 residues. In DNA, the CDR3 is TGTGCCAGCAGTTACTCGGTCAGTGGGACTGAAGCTTTCTTT. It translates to CASSYSVSGTEAFF.

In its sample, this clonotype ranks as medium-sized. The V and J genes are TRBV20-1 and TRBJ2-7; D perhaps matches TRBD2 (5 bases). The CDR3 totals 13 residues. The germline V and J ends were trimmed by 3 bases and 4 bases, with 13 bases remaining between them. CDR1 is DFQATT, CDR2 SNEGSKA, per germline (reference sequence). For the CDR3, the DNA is TGCAGTGCTAGGTCCCCACGGACTTACGAGCAGTACTTC. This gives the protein CSARSPRTYEQYF.

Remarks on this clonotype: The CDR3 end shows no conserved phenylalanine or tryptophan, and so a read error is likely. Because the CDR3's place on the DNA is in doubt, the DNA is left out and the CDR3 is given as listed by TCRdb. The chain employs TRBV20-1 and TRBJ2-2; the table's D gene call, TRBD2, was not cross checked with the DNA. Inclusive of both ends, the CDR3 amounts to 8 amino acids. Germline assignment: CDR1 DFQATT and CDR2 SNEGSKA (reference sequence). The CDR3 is CSARGAAG.

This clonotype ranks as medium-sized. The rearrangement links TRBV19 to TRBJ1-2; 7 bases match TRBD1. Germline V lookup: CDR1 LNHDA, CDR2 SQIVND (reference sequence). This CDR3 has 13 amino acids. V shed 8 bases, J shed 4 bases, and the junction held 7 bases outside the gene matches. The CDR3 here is CASWTGSTYGYTF. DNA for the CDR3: TGTGCCAGTTGGACAGGATCAACCTATGGCTACACCTTC.

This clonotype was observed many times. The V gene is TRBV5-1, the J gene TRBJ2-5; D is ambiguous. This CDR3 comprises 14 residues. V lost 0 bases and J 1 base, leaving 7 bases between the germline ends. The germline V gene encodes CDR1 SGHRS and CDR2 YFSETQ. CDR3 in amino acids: CASSLVVGQETQYF. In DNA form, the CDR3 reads TGCGCCAGCAGCTTGGTTGTGGGCCAAGAGACCCAGTACTTC.

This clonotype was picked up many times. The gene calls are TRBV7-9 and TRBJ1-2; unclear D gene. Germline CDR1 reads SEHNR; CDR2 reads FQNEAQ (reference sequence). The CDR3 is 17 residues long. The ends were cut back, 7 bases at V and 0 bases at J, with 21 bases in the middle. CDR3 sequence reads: CASIPGFSGPTNYGYTF. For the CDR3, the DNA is TGTGCCAGCATACCCGGTTTTAGTGGGCCAACTAACTATGGCTACACCTTC.

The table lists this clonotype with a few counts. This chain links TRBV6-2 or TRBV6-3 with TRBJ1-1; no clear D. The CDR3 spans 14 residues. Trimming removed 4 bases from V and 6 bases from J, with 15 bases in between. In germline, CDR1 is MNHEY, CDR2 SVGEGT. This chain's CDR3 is CASSSAWLGAEAFF. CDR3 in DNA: TGTGCCAGCAGTTCGGCCTGGCTTGGCGCTGAAGCTTTCTTT.

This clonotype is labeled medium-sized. This CDR3 is CSARGGRGQPQHF. The CDR3 DNA sequence: TGCAGTGCTAGAGGGGGGCGGGGTCAGCCCCAGCATTTT. The chain employs TRBV20-1 and TRBJ1-5, with D perhaps TRBD1 (6 bases). The V gene lost 1 base and the J gene lost 6 bases, with 10 bases spanning the gap. This CDR3 contains 13 residues. Germline CDR1 and CDR2: DFQATT and SNEGSKA (reference sequence).

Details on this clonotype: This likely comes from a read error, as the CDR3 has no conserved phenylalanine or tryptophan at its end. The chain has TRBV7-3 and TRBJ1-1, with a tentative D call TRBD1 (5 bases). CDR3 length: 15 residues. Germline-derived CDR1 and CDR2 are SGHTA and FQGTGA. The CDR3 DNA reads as TGTGGCAGCAGCCGAGAGGGGCAGGGCCTCACTGAAGCTTTCGTT. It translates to CGSSREGQGLTEAFV.

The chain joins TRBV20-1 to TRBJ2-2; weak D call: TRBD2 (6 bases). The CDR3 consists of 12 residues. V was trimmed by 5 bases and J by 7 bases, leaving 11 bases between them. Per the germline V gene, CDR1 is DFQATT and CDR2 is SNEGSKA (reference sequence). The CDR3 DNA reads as TGCAGTGCTCTGGGGGGATTCGGGGAGCTGTTTTTT. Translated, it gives CSALGGFGELFF.